This TCR beta chain was observed in a study of blood T cells in healthy people across ages. Turning to the study itself: T cells yielded about one barcoded beta molecule per two cells through template switching.

The CDR3 runs to 15 residues. V dropped 5 bases and J dropped 1; count of bases not matched to a gene: 8. In germline, CDR1 is SQVTM, CDR2 ANQGSEA. Combining a sample-barcoded 5' primer with a J-beta primer mix, a second PCR ran for about 7 to 11 cycles. TCRdb re-analysed the 5' RACE reads in MiXCR, keeping a single row per CDR3 protein. The sample consists of some 640,000 distinct CDR3 sequences, about 28% of them appearing once. The V and J genes are TRBV29-1 and TRBJ2-3; 8 bases are shared with TRBD1. The sequencing input was blood. This receptor was taken from a woman of 80 years or more in good health. The CDR3 region is CSVRDRGEGTDTQYF. CDR3 bases: TGCAGCGTTCGAGACAGGGGAGAGGGCACAGATACGCAGTATTTT.